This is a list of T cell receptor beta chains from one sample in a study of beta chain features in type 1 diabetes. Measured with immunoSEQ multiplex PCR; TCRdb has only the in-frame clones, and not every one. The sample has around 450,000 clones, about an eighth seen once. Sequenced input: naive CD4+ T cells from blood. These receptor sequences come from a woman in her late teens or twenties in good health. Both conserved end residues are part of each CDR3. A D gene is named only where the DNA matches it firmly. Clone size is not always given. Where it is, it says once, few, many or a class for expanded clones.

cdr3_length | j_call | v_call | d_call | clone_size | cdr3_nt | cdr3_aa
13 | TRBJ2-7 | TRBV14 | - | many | TGTGCCAGCAGGCAGGGAATGGGACGGGAGCAGTACTTC | CASRQGMGREQYF
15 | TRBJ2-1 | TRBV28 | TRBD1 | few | TGTGCCAGCAGTTTTTGGGACAGGGCGAACAATGAGCAGTTCTTC | CASSFWDRANNEQFF
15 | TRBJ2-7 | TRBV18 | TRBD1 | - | TGTGCCAGCCAAATGTCCAGGACAGGAGTCTACGAGCAGTACTTC | CASQMSRTGVYEQYF
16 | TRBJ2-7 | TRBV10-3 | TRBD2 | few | TGTGCCATCACCCCCGGACTAGCGGGAGGGCCCAACGAGCAGTACTTC | CAITPGLAGGPNEQYF
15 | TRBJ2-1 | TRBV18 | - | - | TGTGCCAGCTCACCCGGAGAAAGCTCCTACAATGAGCAGTTCTTC | CASSPGESSYNEQFF
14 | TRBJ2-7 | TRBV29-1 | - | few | TGCAGCGTTGTTGATACCGGGACAAGATACGAGCAGTACTTC | CSVVDTGTRYEQYF
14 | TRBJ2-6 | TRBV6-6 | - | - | TGTGCCAGCCTGACAGGCTCTGGGGCCAACGTCCTGACTTTC | CASLTGSGANVLTF
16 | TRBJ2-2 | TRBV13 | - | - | TGTGCCAGCAGCTTATCGGGTTTGGGGAACACCGGGGAGCTGTTTTTT | CASSLSGLGNTGELFF
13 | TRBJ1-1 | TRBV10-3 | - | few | TGTGCCATCAGTGAGGCGGGGAACACTGAAGCTTTCTTT | CAISEAGNTEAFF
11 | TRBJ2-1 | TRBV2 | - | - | TGTGCCAGCAGTGTAATCACTGAGCAGTTCTTC | CASSVITEQFF
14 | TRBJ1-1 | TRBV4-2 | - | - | TGTGCCAGCACCCCGGGGCCGGGGCTTACTGAAGCTTTCTTT | CASTPGPGLTEAFF
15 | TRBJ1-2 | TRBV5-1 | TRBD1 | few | TGCGCCAGCAGCTTGGACCCGACAGGGCCCTATGGCTACACCTTC | CASSLDPTGPYGYTF
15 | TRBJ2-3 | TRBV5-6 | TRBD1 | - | TGTGCCAGCAGCACCCGGACAGGACCAGGGGATACGCAGTATTTT | CASSTRTGPGDTQYF
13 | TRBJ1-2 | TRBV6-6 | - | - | TGTGCCAGCACCGGCAGGGTTAGCTATGGCTACACCTTC | CASTGRVSYGYTF
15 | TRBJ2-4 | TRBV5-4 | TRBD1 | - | TGTGCCAGCAGCTGGGACAGGGGGCTTTTGGACATTCAGTACTTC | CASSWDRGLLDIQYF
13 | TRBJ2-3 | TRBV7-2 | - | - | TGTGCCAGCAGCTTACAGGGCGCAGATACGCAGTATTTT | CASSLQGADTQYF
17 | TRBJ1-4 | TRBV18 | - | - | TGTGCCAGCTCACCAGTCGGGGGAAGGGAAACTAATGAAAAACTGTTTTTT | CASSPVGGRETNEKLFF
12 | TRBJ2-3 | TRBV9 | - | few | TGTGCCAGCAGCCCCGCCCCAGATACGCAGTATTTT | CASSPAPDTQYF
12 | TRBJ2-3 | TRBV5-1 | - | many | TGCGCCAGCAGCTTGGTGGCAGATACGCAGTATTTT | CASSLVADTQYF
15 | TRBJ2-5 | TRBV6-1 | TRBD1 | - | TGTGCCAGCAGCTACCTGGGACAGTTCCAAGAGACCCAGTACTTC | CASSYLGQFQETQYF
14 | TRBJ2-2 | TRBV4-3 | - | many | TGCGCCAGCAGCCAAGGGAGTCCCATCGGGGAGCTGTTTTTT | CASSQGSPIGELFF
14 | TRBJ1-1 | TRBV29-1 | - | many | TGCAGCGTCACACGCCGGAGGGAGAACACTGAAGCTTTCTTT | CSVTRRRENTEAFF
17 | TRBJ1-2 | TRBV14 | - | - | TGTGCCAGCAGCCGGATATCTCGGGGAAATAGGGACTATGGCTACACCTTC | CASSRISRGNRDYGYTF